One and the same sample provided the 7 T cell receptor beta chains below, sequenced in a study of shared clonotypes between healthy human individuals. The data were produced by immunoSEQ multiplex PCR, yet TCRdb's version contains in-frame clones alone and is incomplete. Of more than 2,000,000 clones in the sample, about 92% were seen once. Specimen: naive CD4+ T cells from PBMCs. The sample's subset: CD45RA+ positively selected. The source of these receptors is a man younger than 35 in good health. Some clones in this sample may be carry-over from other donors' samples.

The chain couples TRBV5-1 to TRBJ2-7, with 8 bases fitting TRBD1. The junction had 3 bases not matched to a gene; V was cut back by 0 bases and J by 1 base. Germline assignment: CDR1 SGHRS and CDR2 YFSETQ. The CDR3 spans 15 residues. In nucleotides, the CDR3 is TGCGCCAGCAGCTTGGGGACAGGGTTATCCTACGAGCAGTACTTC. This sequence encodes CASSLGTGLSYEQYF.

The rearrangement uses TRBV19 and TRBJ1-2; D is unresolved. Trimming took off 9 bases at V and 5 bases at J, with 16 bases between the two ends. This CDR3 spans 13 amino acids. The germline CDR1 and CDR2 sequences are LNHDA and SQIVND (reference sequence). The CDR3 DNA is TGTGCCAGAGACGTAGGGAGAATTTATGGCTACACCTTC. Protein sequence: CARDVGRIYGYTF. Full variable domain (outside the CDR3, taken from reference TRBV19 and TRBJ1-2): DGGITQSPKYLFRKEGQNVTLSCEQNLNHDAMYWYRQDPGQGLRLIYYSQIVNDFQKGDIAEGYSVSREKKESFPLTVTSAQKNPTAFYLCARDVGRIYGYTFGSGTRLTVV.

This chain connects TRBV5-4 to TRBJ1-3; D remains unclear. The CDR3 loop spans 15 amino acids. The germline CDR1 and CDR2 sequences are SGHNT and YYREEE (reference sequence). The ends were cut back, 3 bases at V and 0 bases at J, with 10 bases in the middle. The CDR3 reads CASSSGSFSGNTIYF. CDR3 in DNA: TGTGCCAGCAGCTCTGGATCCTTCTCTGGAAACACCATATATTTT.

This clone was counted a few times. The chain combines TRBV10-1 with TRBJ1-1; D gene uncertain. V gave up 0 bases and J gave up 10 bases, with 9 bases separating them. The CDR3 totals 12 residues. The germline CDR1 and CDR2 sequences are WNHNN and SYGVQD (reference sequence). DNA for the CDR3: TGCGCCAGCAGTGAGTCGAATCGGGGAGCTTTCTTT. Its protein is CASSESNRGAFF.

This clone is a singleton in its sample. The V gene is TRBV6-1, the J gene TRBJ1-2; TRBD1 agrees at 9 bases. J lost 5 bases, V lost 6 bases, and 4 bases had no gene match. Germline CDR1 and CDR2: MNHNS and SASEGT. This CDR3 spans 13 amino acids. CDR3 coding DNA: TGTGCCAGCAGGGGACAGGGAGCATATGGCTACACCTTC. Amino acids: CASRGQGAYGYTF.

The CDR3 DNA follows: TGCGCCAGCAGCCAAGATTTAGGGCCTGCCCTCTCTGGAAACACCATATATTTT. This sequence encodes CASSQDLGPALSGNTIYF. V usage is TRBV4-3 and J usage is TRBJ1-3; D remains ambiguous. This CDR3 spans 18 amino acids. Deletions cut 0 bases from V and 0 bases from J, with 15 bases between. The germline CDR1 and CDR2 sequences are LGHNA and YSLEER.

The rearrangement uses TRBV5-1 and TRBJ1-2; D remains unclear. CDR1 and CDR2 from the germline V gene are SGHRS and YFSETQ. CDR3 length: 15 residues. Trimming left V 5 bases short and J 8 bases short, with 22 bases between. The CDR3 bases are TGCGCCAGCAGGTCCGGGTCCTCGGAACGCCTAGGCTACACCTTC. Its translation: CASRSGSSERLGYTF.